This TCR beta chain was captured by sequencing in a study of radiotherapy plus CTLA-4 blockade in lung cancer. The overall study: Across the patients, objective responses occurred in more than 15%, and disease control in 30% to 40%.

Germline V gene data show CDR1 as KGHSH and CDR2 as LQKENI. V shed 3 bases and J shed 4 bases, with 7 bases lying between them. The length of the CDR3 is 13 residues. This clone was counted only a few times. Generated by immunoSEQ multiplex PCR, the TCRdb table keeps only in-frame clones and is missing some. The data show 80,000 or so clones, 78% seen once. This sequence was found in a human donor with non-small cell lung cancer whose response to radiotherapy plus ipilimumab could not be evaluated. Some clones in this sample may be carry-over from other donors' samples. The chain joins TRBV18 to TRBJ1-3; no firm D call. Sequenced here: peripheral blood, sampled from a patient treated with radiotherapy plus ipilimumab. Here the CDR3 reads CASSPPSGNTIYF. CDR3 in DNA: TGTGCCAGCTCACCCCCTTCGGGAAACACCATATATTTT.